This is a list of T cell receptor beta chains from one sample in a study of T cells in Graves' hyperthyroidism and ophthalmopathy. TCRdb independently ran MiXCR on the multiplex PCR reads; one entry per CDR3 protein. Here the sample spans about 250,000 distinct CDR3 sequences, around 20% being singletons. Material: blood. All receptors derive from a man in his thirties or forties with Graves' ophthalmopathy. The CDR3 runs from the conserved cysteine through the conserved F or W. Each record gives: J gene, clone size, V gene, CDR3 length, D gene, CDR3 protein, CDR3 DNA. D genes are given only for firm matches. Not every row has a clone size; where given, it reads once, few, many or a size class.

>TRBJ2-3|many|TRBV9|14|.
CASSADLRTDTQYF
TGTGCCAGCAGCGCGGACTTACGCACAGATACGCAGTATTTT
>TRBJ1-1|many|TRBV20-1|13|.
CSARPTGITEAFF
TGCAGTGCTAGACCCACAGGGATCACTGAAGCTTTCTTT
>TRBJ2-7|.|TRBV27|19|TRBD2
CASSQRGPFSASGTDEQYF
TGTGCCAGCTCCCAGCGGGGACCTTTCAGTGCTAGCGGGACCGACGAGCAGTACTTC
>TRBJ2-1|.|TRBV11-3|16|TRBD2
CASGLWETSGTGEQFF
TGTGCCAGCGGGCTGTGGGAGACTAGCGGGACAGGTGAGCAGTTCTTC
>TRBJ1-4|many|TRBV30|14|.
CAWSVRVIGEKLFF
TGTGCCTGGAGTGTAAGGGTAATCGGTGAAAAACTGTTTTTT
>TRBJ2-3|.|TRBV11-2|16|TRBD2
CASTGLAGGYTDTQYF
TGTGCCAGCACCGGGCTAGCGGGAGGGTACACAGATACGCAGTATTTT
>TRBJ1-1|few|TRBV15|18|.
CATSRGYTTLGKNTEAFF
TGTGCCACCAGCAGAGGTTATACAACCCTAGGGAAAAACACTGAAGCTTTCTTT
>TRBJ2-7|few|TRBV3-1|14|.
CASSQGGPSYEQYF
TGTGCCAGCAGCCAAGGAGGGCCAAGCTACGAGCAGTACTTC
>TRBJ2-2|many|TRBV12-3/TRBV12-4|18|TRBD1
CASSLFSWGQGGTGELFF
TGTGCCAGCAGTTTGTTCTCTTGGGGACAGGGTGGGACCGGGGAGCTGTTTTTT
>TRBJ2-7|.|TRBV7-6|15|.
CASSQAGSKGSEQYF
TGTGCCAGCAGCCAAGCGGGTAGCAAGGGGTCCGAGCAGTACTTC
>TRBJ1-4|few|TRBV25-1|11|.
CASSEGPKLFF
TGTGCCAGCAGTGAGGGACCAAAACTGTTTTTT
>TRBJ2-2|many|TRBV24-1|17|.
CATSDFLRGPGTGELFF
TGTGCCACCAGTGATTTTCTCAGGGGCCCGGGCACCGGGGAGCTGTTTTTT
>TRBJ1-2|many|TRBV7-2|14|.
CASSHYQTVYGYTF
TGTGCCAGCAGCCACTACCAGACCGTCTATGGCTACACCTTC
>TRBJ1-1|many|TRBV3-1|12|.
CASSRANTEAFF
TGTGCCAGCAGCCGAGCGAACACTGAAGCTTTCTTT
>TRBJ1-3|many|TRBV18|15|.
CASSPGRSSGNTIYF
TGTGCCAGCTCACCAGGCAGAAGCTCTGGAAACACCATATATTTT
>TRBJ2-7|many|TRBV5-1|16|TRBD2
CASSLAASGSVNEQYF
TGCGCCAGCAGCTTGGCCGCTAGCGGGAGCGTCAACGAGCAGTACTTC